The clone carrying this TCR beta chain registers medium-sized by frequency. The sample originates from a study of T cell clusters in autoimmune cytopenias. TRB was amplified from about 270 ng of peripheral blood genomic DNA per sample. TRB rearrangements were amplified by touch-down multiplex PCR with mixed TRB-A/B primers. TCRdb reworked the multiplex PCR reads into one entry per CDR3 protein, no DNA. In all, the sample yields 2,500 to 3,000 distinct CDR3 sequences. Germline V gene lookup returns CDR1 KGHSH and CDR2 LQKENI. The CDR3 sequence is 13 residues long. Sequencing used peripheral blood. The chain recombines TRBV18 with TRBJ1-1; TCRdb lists TRBD1, though no DNA is available to test this call. The TCR originated in a human donor with an autoimmune cytopenia or autoimmune hepatitis (not recorded which). The chain's CDR3 is CASSPWDRAEAFF.